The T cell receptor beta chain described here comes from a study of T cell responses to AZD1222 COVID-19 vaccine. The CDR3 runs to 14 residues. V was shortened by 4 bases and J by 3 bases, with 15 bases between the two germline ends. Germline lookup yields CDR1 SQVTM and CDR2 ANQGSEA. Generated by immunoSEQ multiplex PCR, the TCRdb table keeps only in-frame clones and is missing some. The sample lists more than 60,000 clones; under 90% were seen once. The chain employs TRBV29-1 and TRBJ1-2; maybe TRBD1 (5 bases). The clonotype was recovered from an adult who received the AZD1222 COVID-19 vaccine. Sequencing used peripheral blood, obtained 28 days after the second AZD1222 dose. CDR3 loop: CSVARAGVDYGYTF. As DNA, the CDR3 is TGCAGCGTTGCCAGGGCGGGGGTTGACTATGGCTACACCTTC.